This T cell receptor beta chain originates from a study of blood T cell repertoires in COVID-19. Study summary: Samples came from the United States, Italy and Spain, spanning acute and convalescent COVID-19. T cells, B-cell-depleted T cells, or PBMCs provided the cDNA or gDNA that served as material.

Under the authors' procedure: Nucleated cell number was recorded as an estimate derived from reference gene primer amplification. Repertoires were generated with immunoSEQ multiplex PCR, while TCRdb's copy carries only in-frame clones and drops some. From that table come the V and J calls and clone size; the DNA was used to work out D and trimming. The sample has 150,000 or so clones, around 79% seen once; the top ten hold about 1.8%. V lost 6 bases and J lost 3; bases outside the gene matches: 7. Germline V gene data show CDR1 as MNHEY and CDR2 as SVGAGI. The CDR3 extends over 14 amino acids. This receptor was identified in a man at least 80 years old with acute or convalescent COVID-19. Material: peripheral blood. The chain uses TRBV6-5 and TRBJ1-1; 7 nucleotides agree with TRBD1. The CDR3 DNA is TGTGCCAGCAGCTGGACAGGAGGGGACACTGAAGCTTTCTTT. Translating it yields CASSWTGGDTEAFF.